Listed below are T cell receptor beta chains from one sample, sequenced in a study of cytomegalovirus exposure and HLA in healthy donors. Data came from immunoSEQ multiplex PCR; TCRdb stores just in-frame clones and leaves some out. Counted here are around 200,000 clones, over 75% occurring once; the ten biggest clones make up 10%. The material sequenced was PBMCs. These receptors were taken from a woman in her 50s in good health and CMV-seropositive. Each CDR3 is given with its conserved first and last residue. Fields, in order: D gene, J gene, clone size, V gene, CDR3 DNA, CDR3 protein. The D gene is left open where the match is weak. Clone size is not always given. Where it is, it says once, few, many or a class for expanded clones.

d_call: TRBD1; j_call: TRBJ2-6; clone_size: NA; v_call: TRBV29-1; cdr3_nt: TGCAGCGTAGAAACAGGGGGCACTGGGGCCAACGTCCTGACTTTC; cdr3_aa: CSVETGGTGANVLTF
d_call: TRBD1; j_call: TRBJ1-1; clone_size: NA; v_call: TRBV19; cdr3_nt: TGTGCCAGTAGTTCCCTTCCCGGACAGGGGCGGGACACTGAAGCTTTCTTT; cdr3_aa: CASSSLPGQGRDTEAFF
d_call: TRBD1; j_call: TRBJ1-3; clone_size: NA; v_call: TRBV5-4; cdr3_nt: TGTGCCAGCAGCCCCGACAGGGGTGGAAACACCATATATTTT; cdr3_aa: CASSPDRGGNTIYF
d_call: NA; j_call: TRBJ1-1; clone_size: few; v_call: TRBV19; cdr3_nt: TGTGCCAGTACCTCACGGGATGGCACTGAAGCTTTCTTT; cdr3_aa: CASTSRDGTEAFF
d_call: TRBD1; j_call: TRBJ1-6; clone_size: NA; v_call: TRBV7-2; cdr3_nt: TGTGCCAGCAGCGACAGGGATCCGTATTCACCCCTCCACTTT; cdr3_aa: CASSDRDPYSPLHF
d_call: NA; j_call: TRBJ1-3; clone_size: NA; v_call: TRBV4-3; cdr3_nt: TGCGCCAGCAGCCAAGTACAGCTGAGCTCTGGAAACACCATATATTTT; cdr3_aa: CASSQVQLSSGNTIYF
d_call: TRBD1; j_call: TRBJ2-7; clone_size: NA; v_call: TRBV5-1; cdr3_nt: TGCGCCAGCAGCACGGGACAGGGGTGGTCCTACGAGCAGTACTTC; cdr3_aa: CASSTGQGWSYEQYF
d_call: NA; j_call: TRBJ1-2; clone_size: few; v_call: TRBV5-1; cdr3_nt: TGCGCCAGCAGATTGGTAATCGACTATGGCTACACCTTC; cdr3_aa: CASRLVIDYGYTF
d_call: NA; j_call: TRBJ1-2; clone_size: NA; v_call: TRBV7-9; cdr3_nt: TGTGCCAGCAGCTTAGGTACAATCGATGGCTACACCTTC; cdr3_aa: CASSLGTIDGYTF
d_call: NA; j_call: TRBJ2-2; clone_size: NA; v_call: TRBV5-1; cdr3_nt: TGCGCCAGCAGCCCCTACACCGGGGAGCTGTTTTTT; cdr3_aa: CASSPYTGELFF
d_call: TRBD1; j_call: TRBJ2-3; clone_size: NA; v_call: TRBV4-1; cdr3_nt: TGCGCCAGCAGCCAAGAGACTACCGGGACAGCGGCCACAGATACGCAGTATTTT; cdr3_aa: CASSQETTGTAATDTQYF
d_call: TRBD2; j_call: TRBJ2-5; clone_size: NA; v_call: TRBV14; cdr3_nt: TGTGCCAGCAGCCAAGATACAGCGGGGGGAGTGGAGACCCAGTACTTC; cdr3_aa: CASSQDTAGGVETQYF
d_call: NA; j_call: TRBJ2-5; clone_size: once; v_call: TRBV7-2; cdr3_nt: TGTGCCAGCAGCCCCCCAAGACAGGGAGGTAGGGAGACCCAGTACTTC; cdr3_aa: CASSPPRQGGRETQYF
d_call: NA; j_call: TRBJ1-4; clone_size: NA; v_call: TRBV9; cdr3_nt: TGTGCCAGCAGCGCCCAGGGGCTTGGGGAAAAACTGTTTTTT; cdr3_aa: CASSAQGLGEKLFF
d_call: TRBD1; j_call: TRBJ1-4; clone_size: once; v_call: TRBV7-2; cdr3_nt: TGTGCCAGCAGCTTAGAAGGGACAGGGGGTGAAAAACTGTTTTTT; cdr3_aa: CASSLEGTGGEKLFF
d_call: NA; j_call: TRBJ2-1; clone_size: NA; v_call: TRBV5-1; cdr3_nt: TGCGCCAGCAGCTTGTACAGGGCGAAGTCCAATGAGCAGTTCTTC; cdr3_aa: CASSLYRAKSNEQFF
d_call: TRBD2; j_call: TRBJ2-2; clone_size: once; v_call: TRBV7-2; cdr3_nt: TGTGCCAGCAGCATACAACTGACTAGCGGGGGCGCCGGGGAGCTGTTTTTT; cdr3_aa: CASSIQLTSGGAGELFF
d_call: NA; j_call: TRBJ2-1; clone_size: NA; v_call: TRBV7-9; cdr3_nt: TGTGCCAGCAGCTTAGGGACAAACAATGAGCAGTTCTTC; cdr3_aa: CASSLGTNNEQFF
d_call: NA; j_call: TRBJ2-3; clone_size: NA; v_call: TRBV6-1; cdr3_nt: TGTGCCAGCAGTGAAGGGCAGGGCAGCACAGATACGCAGTATTTT; cdr3_aa: CASSEGQGSTDTQYF
d_call: NA; j_call: TRBJ2-3; clone_size: NA; v_call: TRBV11-1; cdr3_nt: TGTGCCAGCAGCAAGATTGGAGAGGGAGATACGCAGTATTTT; cdr3_aa: CASSKIGEGDTQYF
d_call: NA; j_call: TRBJ1-5; clone_size: NA; v_call: TRBV27; cdr3_nt: TGTGCCAGCAGTTCCCTGATCAGCGGAAATCAGCCCCAGCATTTT; cdr3_aa: CASSSLISGNQPQHF
d_call: TRBD1; j_call: TRBJ1-1; clone_size: NA; v_call: TRBV9; cdr3_nt: TGTGCCAGCAGCGCCCACCGACAGGGTGGTGTAGCTTTCTTT; cdr3_aa: CASSAHRQGGVAFF
d_call: NA; j_call: TRBJ1-1; clone_size: few; v_call: TRBV10-1; cdr3_nt: TGCGCCAGCAGTGAGACCGGGACTCCTGAAGCTTTCTTT; cdr3_aa: CASSETGTPEAFF